The clone carrying this TCR beta chain has a handful of counts. Its antigen is not known. The data stem from a study of liver allograft versus peripheral blood T cells. For the study at large: Transplanted livers held T cell receptor repertoires, and these were compared with repertoires in recipients' peripheral blood. Whole-study results and caveats: A difference was reportedly observed between T cell receptor repertoires inside liver allografts and those in peripheral blood.

TCRdb itself ran the reads through MiXCR, one entry per CDR3 protein. The sample records 15,000 or so distinct CDR3 sequences, about 26% being singletons. The CDR3 is made up of 16 amino acids. V shed 1 base, J shed 4 bases, and the junction held 7 bases outside the gene matches. Germline CDR1 SGDLS, CDR2 YYNGEE. This chain joins TRBV9 and TRBJ2-1; TRBD1 aligns across 8 bases. This TCR was recovered from a human patient who had a liver transplant. Some of these T cells may belong to the graft donor. DNA for the CDR3: TGTGCCAGCAGCGTAAAGGGACAGGCGGGGTACAATGAGCAGTTCTTC. Translated, it gives CASSVKGQAGYNEQFF.